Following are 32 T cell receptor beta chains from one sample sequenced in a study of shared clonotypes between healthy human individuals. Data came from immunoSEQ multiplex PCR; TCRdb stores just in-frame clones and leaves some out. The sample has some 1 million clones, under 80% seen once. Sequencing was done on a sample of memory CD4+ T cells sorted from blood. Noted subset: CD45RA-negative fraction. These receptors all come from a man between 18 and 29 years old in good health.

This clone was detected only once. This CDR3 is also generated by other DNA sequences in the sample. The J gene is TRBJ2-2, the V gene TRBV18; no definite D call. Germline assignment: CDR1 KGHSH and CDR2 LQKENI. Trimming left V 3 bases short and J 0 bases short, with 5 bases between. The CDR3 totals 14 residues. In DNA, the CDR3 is TGTGCCAGCTCACCGAGCACGAACACCGGGGAGCTGTTTTTT. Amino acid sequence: CASSPSTNTGELFF.

In DNA, the CDR3 is TGTGCCATCAGCCAGGGACAGGGGGCGGGGGAGCTGTTTTTT. Its protein product is CAISQGQGAGELFF. The V gene is TRBV10-3, the J gene TRBJ2-2, with 12 bases matching TRBD1. Germline V lookup: CDR1 ENHRY, CDR2 SYGVKD. The CDR3 runs 14 residues. Trimming took 6 bases from V and 8 from J; bases not matched to a gene: 4.

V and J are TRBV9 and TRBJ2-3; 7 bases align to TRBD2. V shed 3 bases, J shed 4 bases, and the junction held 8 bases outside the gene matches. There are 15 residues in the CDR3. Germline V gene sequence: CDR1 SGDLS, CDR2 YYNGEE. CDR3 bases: TGTGCCAGCAGCGGCGGACTAGTGTTTTCAGATACGCAGTATTTT. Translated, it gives CASSGGLVFSDTQYF.

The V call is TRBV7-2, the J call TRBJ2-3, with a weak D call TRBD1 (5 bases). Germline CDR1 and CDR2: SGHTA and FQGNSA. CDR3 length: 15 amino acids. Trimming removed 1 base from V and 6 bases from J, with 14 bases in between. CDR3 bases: TGTGCCAGCAGCTTAGTTGGACAAACAACCGATACGCAGTATTTT. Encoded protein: CASSLVGQTTDTQYF. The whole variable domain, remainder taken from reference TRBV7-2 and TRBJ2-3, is GAGVSQSPSNKVTEKGKDVELRCDPISGHTALYWYRQSLGQGLEFLIYFQGNSAPDKSGLPSDRFSAERTGGSVSTLTIQRTQQEDSAVYLCASSLVGQTTDTQYFGPGTRLTVL.

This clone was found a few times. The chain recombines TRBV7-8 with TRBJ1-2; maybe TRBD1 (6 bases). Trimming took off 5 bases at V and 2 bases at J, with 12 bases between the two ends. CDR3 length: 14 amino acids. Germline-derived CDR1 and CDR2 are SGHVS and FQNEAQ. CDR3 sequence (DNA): TGTGCCAGCAGCCCTAGGACAGAAAACTATGGCTACACCTTC. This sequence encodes CASSPRTENYGYTF. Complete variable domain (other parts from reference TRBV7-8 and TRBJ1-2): GAGVSQSPRYKVAKRGQDVALRCDPISGHVSLFWYQQALGQGPEFLTYFQNEAQLDKSGLPSDRFFAERPEGSVSTLKIQRTQQEDSAVYLCASSPRTENYGYTFGSGTRLTVV.

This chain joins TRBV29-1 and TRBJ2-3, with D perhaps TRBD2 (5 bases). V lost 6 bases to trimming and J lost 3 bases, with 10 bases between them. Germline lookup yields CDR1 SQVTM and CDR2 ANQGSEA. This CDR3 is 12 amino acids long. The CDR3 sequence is CSVKLGTDTQYF. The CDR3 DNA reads TGCAGCGTCAAACTAGGGACAGATACGCAGTATTTT.

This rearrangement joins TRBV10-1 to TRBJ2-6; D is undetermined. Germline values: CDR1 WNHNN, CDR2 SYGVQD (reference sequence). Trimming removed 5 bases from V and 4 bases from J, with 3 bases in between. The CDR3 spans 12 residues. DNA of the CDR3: TGCGCCAGCAGTTCCGGGGCCAACGTCCTGACTTTC. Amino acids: CASSSGANVLTF.

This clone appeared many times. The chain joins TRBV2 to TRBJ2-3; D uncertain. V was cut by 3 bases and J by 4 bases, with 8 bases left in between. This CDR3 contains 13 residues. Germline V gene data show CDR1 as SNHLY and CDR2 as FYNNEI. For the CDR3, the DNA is TGTGCCAGCAGTGAGGTTCGCGCAGATACGCAGTATTTT. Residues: CASSEVRADTQYF.

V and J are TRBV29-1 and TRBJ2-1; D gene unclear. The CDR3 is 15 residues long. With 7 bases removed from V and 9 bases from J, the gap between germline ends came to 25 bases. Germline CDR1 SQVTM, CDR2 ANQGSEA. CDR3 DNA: TGCAGCGCCAAGACGTCCACAACTTTAAACATTGAGCAGTTCTTC. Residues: CSAKTSTTLNIEQFF.

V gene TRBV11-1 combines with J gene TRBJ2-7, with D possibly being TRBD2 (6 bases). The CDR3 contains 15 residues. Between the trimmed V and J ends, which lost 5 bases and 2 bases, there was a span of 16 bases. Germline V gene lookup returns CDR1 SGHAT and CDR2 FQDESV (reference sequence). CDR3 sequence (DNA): TGTGCCAGCAGCCGAGGAGGGGTAGGCGCCTACGAGCAGTACTTC. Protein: CASSRGGVGAYEQYF.

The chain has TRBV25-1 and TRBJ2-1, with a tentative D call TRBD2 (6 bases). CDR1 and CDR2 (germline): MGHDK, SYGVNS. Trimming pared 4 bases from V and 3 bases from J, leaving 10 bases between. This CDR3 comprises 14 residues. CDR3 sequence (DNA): TGTGCCAGCAGTGGACTAGACAACTACAATGAGCAGTTCTTC. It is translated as CASSGLDNYNEQFF.

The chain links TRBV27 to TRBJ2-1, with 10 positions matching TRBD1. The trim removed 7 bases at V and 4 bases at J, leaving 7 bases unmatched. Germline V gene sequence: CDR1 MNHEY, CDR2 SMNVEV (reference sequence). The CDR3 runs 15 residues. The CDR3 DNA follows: TGTGCCAGCATGTCGGGACAGGGGCCTTACAATGAGCAGTTCTTC. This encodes CASMSGQGPYNEQFF.

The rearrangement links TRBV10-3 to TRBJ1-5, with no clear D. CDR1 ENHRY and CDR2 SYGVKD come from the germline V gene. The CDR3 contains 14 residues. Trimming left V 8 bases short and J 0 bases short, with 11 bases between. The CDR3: CAIDREYSNQPQHF. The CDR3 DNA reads TGTGCCATCGACCGGGAATATAGCAATCAGCCCCAGCATTTT.

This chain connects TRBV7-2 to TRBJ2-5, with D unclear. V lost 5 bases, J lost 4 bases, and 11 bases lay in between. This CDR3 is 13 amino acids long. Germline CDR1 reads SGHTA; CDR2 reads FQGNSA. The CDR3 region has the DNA TGTGCCAGCAGCCTCGTACCAGGAGAGACCCAGTACTTC. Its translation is CASSLVPGETQYF.

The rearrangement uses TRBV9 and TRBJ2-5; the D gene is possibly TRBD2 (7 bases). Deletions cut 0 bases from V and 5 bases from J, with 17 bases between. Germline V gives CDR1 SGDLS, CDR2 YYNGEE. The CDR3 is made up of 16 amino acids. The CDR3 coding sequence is TGTGCCAGCAGCGTAGGGAGAGGGGGGGTCATGGAGACCCAGTACTTC. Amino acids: CASSVGRGGVMETQYF.

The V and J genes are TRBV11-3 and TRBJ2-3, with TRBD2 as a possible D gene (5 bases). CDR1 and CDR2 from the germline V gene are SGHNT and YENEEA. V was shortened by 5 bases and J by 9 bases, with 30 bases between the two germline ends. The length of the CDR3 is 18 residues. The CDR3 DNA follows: TGTGCCAGCAGCCTCGGGTTCTCCGAGGGCTCCAAATTCGACACGCAGTATTTT. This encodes CASSLGFSEGSKFDTQYF.

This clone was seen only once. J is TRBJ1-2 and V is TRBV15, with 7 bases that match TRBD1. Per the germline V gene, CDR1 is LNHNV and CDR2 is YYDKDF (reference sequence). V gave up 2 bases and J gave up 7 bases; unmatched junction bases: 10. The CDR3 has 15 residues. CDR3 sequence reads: CATSRSGTVVGGYTF. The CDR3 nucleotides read TGTGCCACCAGCAGATCCGGGACAGTCGTAGGTGGCTACACCTTC.

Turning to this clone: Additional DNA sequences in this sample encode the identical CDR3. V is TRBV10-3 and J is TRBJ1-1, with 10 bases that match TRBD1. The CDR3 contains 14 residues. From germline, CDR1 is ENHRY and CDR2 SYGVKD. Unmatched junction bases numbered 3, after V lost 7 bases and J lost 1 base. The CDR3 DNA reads TGTGCCATCACACGGGACAGGGGGAACACTGAAGCTTTCTTT. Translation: CAITRDRGNTEAFF.

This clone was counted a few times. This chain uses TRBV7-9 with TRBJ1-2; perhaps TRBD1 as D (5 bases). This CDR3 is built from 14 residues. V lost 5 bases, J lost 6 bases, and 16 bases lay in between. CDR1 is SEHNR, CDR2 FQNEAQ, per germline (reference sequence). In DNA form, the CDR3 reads TGTGCCAGCAGCATAGAGGTGGCAGGGCATGGCTACACCTTC. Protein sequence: CASSIEVAGHGYTF.

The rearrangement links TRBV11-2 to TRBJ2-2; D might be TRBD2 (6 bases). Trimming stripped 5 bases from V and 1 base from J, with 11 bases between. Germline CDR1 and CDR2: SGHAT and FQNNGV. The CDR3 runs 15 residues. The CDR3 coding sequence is TGTGCCAGCAGCCGCGGGGCAGGGAACACCGGGGAGCTGTTTTTT. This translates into CASSRGAGNTGELFF.

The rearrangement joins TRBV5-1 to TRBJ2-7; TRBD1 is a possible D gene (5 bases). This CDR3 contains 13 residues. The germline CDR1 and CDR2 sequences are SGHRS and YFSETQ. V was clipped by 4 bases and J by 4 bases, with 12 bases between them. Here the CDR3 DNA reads TGCGCCAGCAGCATAACTCAGGGTTACGAGCAGTACTTC. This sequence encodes CASSITQGYEQYF. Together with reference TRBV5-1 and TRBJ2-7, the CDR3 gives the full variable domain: KAGVTQTPRYLIKTRGQQVTLSCSPISGHRSVSWYQQTPGQGLQFLFEYFSETQRNKGNFPGRFSGRQFSNSRSEMNVSTLELGDSALYLCASSITQGYEQYFGPGTRLTVT.

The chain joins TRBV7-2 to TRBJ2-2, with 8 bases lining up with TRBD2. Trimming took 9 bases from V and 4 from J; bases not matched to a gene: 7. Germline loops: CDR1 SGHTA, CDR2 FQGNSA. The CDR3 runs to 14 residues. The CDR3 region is CARGWSGSTGELFF. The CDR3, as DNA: TGTGCCAGGGGGTGGAGCGGGAGCACCGGGGAGCTGTTTTTT. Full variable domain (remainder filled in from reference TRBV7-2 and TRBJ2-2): GAGVSQSPSNKVTEKGKDVELRCDPISGHTALYWYRQSLGQGLEFLIYFQGNSAPDKSGLPSDRFSAERTGGSVSTLTIQRTQQEDSAVYLCARGWSGSTGELFFGEGSRLTVL.

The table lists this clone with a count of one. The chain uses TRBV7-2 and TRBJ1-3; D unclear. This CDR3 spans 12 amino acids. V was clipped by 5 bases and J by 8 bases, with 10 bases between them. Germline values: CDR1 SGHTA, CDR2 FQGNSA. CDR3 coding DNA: TGTGCCAGCAGCCTATTCGGGGACACCATATATTTT. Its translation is CASSLFGDTIYF.

The CDR3: CASSQDGRSFDTQYF. The CDR3 DNA follows: TGCGCCAGCAGCCAAGATGGCAGGTCTTTCGATACGCAGTATTTT. The genes are TRBV4-1 and TRBJ2-3; D ambiguous. This CDR3 is 15 amino acids long. CDR1 and CDR2 from the germline V gene are MGHRA and YSYEKL. Trimming cost V 0 bases and J 6 bases, with 13 bases left between them.

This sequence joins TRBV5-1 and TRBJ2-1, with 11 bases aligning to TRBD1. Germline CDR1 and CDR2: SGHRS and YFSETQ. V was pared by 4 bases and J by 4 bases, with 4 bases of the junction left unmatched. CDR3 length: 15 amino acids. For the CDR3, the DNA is TGCGCCAGCAGCACAGGGACAGGGGGGTACAATGAGCAGTTCTTC. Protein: CASSTGTGGYNEQFF.

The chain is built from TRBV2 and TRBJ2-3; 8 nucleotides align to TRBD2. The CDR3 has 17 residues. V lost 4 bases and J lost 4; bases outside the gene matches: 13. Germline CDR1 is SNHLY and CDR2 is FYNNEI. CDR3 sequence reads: CASSGPFSGKKADTQYF. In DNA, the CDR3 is TGTGCCAGCAGTGGACCTTTTAGCGGGAAAAAGGCAGATACGCAGTATTTT.

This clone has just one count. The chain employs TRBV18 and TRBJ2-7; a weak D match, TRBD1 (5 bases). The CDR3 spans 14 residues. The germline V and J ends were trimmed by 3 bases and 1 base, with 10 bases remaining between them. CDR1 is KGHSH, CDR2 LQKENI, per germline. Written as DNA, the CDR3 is TGTGCCAGCTCACCCTTTCAGGGATCCTACGAGCAGTACTTC. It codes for CASSPFQGSYEQYF.

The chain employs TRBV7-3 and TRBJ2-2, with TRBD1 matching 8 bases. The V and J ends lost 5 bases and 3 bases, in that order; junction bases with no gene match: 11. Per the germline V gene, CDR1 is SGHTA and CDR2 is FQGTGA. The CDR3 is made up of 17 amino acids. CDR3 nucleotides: TGTGCCAGCAGCCGAACGGGGCAGGGGGCCTACACCGGGGAGCTGTTTTTT. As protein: CASSRTGQGAYTGELFF.

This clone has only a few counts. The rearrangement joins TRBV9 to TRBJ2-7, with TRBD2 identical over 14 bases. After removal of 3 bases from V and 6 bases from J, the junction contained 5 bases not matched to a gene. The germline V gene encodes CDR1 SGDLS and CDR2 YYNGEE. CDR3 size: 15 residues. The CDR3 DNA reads TGTGCCAGCAGCGCCTTGGGGACTAGCGGGAGCGAGCAGTACTTC. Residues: CASSALGTSGSEQYF.

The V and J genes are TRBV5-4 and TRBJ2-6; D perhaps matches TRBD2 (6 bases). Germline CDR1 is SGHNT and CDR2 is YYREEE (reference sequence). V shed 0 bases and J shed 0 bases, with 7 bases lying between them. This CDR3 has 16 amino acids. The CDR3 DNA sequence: TGTGCCAGCAGCTTGGCGGGGGTCTCTGGGGCCAACGTCCTGACTTTC. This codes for CASSLAGVSGANVLTF.

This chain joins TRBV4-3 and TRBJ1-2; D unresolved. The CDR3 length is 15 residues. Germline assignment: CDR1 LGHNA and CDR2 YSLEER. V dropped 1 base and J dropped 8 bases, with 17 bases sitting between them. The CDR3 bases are TGCGCCAGCAGCCAAGTAATCGCGTCTTCGGGCGGCTACACCTTC. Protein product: CASSQVIASSGGYTF.

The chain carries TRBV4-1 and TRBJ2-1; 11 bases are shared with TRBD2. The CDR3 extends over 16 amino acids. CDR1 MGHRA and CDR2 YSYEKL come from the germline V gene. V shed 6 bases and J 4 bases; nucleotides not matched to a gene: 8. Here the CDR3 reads CASRLGGTSGYNEQFF. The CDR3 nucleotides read TGCGCCAGCAGGTTAGGAGGGACTAGCGGTTACAATGAGCAGTTCTTC.